A single sample is the source of the 27 T cell receptor beta chains below, sequenced in a study of T-cell memory formation after mild COVID-19. TCRdb reanalysed the 5' RACE reads using MiXCR and keeps one entry per CDR3 protein. The table lists over 70,000 distinct CDR3 sequences, about 13% of them singletons, with about 26% in the top ten. The sample comprised PBMCs or a T cell subset sorted from them (not recorded which). The receptor set was obtained from an adult woman who had mild COVID-19 (a few samples of this study predate the infection). Cell type and time point are not known.

This clonotype occurred a few times. The chain is built from TRBV2 and TRBJ1-2, with 9 bases matching TRBD1. CDR3 length equals 15 residues. Germline V CDR1 and CDR2: SNHLY, FYNNEI. The trim removed 9 bases at V and 3 bases at J, leaving 11 bases unmatched. The CDR3 protein is CARRSPGQGYYGYTF. As DNA, the CDR3 is TGTGCCAGGCGTTCACCGGGACAGGGCTACTATGGCTACACCTTC.

In its sample, this clonotype was seen a few times. The chain links TRBV19 to TRBJ2-5; perhaps TRBD1 as D (6 bases). This CDR3 is built from 15 residues. Trimming cost V 3 bases and J 2 bases, with 13 bases left between them. Germline values: CDR1 LNHDA, CDR2 SQIVND (reference sequence). This CDR3 is CASSIGSGAQETQYF. CDR3 DNA sequence: TGTGCCAGTAGTATCGGGTCAGGGGCTCAAGAGACCCAGTACTTC.

V and J are TRBV7-2 and TRBJ1-2; tentatively, D is TRBD1 (5 bases). The V end was cut by 1 base, the J end by 3 bases, with 6 bases between. Germline CDR1 SGHTA, CDR2 FQGNSA. The CDR3 spans 13 residues. This CDR3 reads CASSLGGDYGYTF. The CDR3 nucleotides read TGTGCCAGCAGCTTAGGGGGGGACTATGGCTACACCTTC.

Turning to this clonotype: This could be a read error, since a much larger clone is one nucleotide away. This chain uses TRBV20-1 with TRBJ1-1, with 8 positions matching TRBD1. This CDR3 region has 12 residues. Unmatched junction bases numbered 0, after V lost 2 bases and J lost 4 bases. In germline, CDR1 is DFQATT, CDR2 SNEGSKA (reference sequence). CDR3 protein: CSARQGATEAFF. The CDR3 DNA reads as TGCAGTGCTAGACAGGGGGCCACTGAAGCTTTCTTT.

Of note for this clonotype: The junction differs from germline at one of its ends, possibly a read error. The chain has TRBV7-2 and TRBJ2-2; 9 bases line up with TRBD2. The CDR3 totals 16 residues. Looked up from germline, CDR1 is SGHTA and CDR2 is FQGNSA. CDR3 amino acids: CASSLAGTSGTGELFF. In DNA form, the CDR3 reads TGTGCCAGCAGCCTAGCAGGAACTAGCGGGACCGGGGAGCTGTTTTTT.

The genes are TRBV12-3 or TRBV12-4 and TRBJ1-1; D might be TRBD1 (6 bases). The CDR3 is 14 amino acids. Trimming took 9 bases from V and 3 from J, leaving 17 bases between them. CDR3 in DNA: TGTGCCAGTCACCGGGGGCGTGGGTACACTGAAGCTTTCTTT. Its protein product is CASHRGRGYTEAFF.

This chain connects TRBV9 to TRBJ2-1, with 13 bases aligning to TRBD2. V lost 4 bases and J lost 9; bases outside the gene matches: 10. Germline V CDR1 and CDR2: SGDLS, YYNGEE. The CDR3 consists of 16 residues. CDR3 sequence: CASSPRTSGSNGEQFF. The CDR3 DNA follows: TGTGCCAGCAGCCCCCGGACTAGCGGGAGTAACGGTGAGCAGTTCTTC.

This clonotype showed up just a few times. The genes are TRBV6-2 or TRBV6-3 and TRBJ2-1; 7 bases fit TRBD2. Per the germline V gene, CDR1 is MNHEY and CDR2 is SVGEGT. The trim removed 5 bases at V and 7 bases at J, leaving 17 bases unmatched. The CDR3 runs to 17 residues. The CDR3 region is CASSPRGREAPRNEQFF. In nucleotides, the CDR3 is TGTGCCAGCAGTCCCCGTGGCCGGGAGGCTCCAAGGAATGAGCAGTTCTTC.

The chain is built from TRBV4-1 and TRBJ2-7; no clear D. Trimming pared 4 bases from V and 4 bases from J, leaving 14 bases between. The length of the CDR3 is 14 residues. Germline-derived CDR1 and CDR2 are MGHRA and YSYEKL. CDR3 amino acids: CASSPVSWWYEQYF. DNA for the CDR3: TGCGCCAGCAGCCCCGTCTCATGGTGGTACGAGCAGTACTTC.

The V and J genes are TRBV27 and TRBJ2-6; TRBD1 matches 8 bases. Per germline, CDR1 MNHEY and CDR2 SMNVEV (reference sequence). With 6 bases clipped from V and 0 bases from J, the junction kept 10 bases outside the gene matches. CDR3 length: 18 amino acids. CDR3 region: CASRLTGVYYSGANVLTF. As DNA, the CDR3 is TGTGCCAGCAGGTTGACAGGGGTCTACTACTCTGGGGCCAACGTCCTGACTTTC.

This clonotype was detected many times. The V call is TRBV7-6, the J call TRBJ2-7; 7 nucleotides align to TRBD1. V shed 1 base and J 2 bases; nucleotides not matched to a gene: 5. The CDR3 has 15 residues. The germline V gene has CDR1 SGHVS and CDR2 FNYEAQ. CDR3 residues: CASSLEGQPAYEQYF. The CDR3 nucleotides are TGTGCCAGCAGCTTAGAGGGACAGCCAGCCTACGAGCAGTACTTC. Drawing the rest from reference TRBV7-6 and TRBJ2-7, the complete variable domain is GAGVSQSPRYKVTKRGQDVALRCDPISGHVSLYWYRQALGQGPEFLTYFNYEAQQDKSGLPNDRFSAERPEGSISTLTIQRTEQRDSAMYRCASSLEGQPAYEQYFGPGTRLTVT.

This clonotype was counted ten times or more. The chain joins TRBV18 to TRBJ2-1; the match to TRBD1 covers 7 bases. This CDR3 contains 16 residues. The V gene end was trimmed by 0 bases and the J gene end by 4 bases; junction bases not matched to a gene: 6. Germline CDR1 is KGHSH and CDR2 is LQKENI. The CDR3, as DNA: TGTGCCAGCTCACCACCGACCGGGACAGCGTACAATGAGCAGTTCTTC. It yields the protein CASSPPTGTAYNEQFF.

This clonotype was detected only a few times. The gene calls are TRBV20-1 and TRBJ1-3; no firm D call. CDR3 length equals 12 residues. V was cut by 3 bases and J by 5 bases, with 8 bases left in between. CDR1 and CDR2 (germline): DFQATT, SNEGSKA (reference sequence). The CDR3 sequence: CSASLGRNTIYF. The CDR3 nucleotides are TGCAGTGCTAGTTTAGGGAGAAACACCATATATTTT.

This clonotype appeared a few times. Written as DNA, the CDR3 is TGTGCCATCAACACAGCCAACAATGAGCAGTTCTTC. Amino acid sequence: CAINTANNEQFF. The genes are TRBV10-3 and TRBJ2-1, with unresolved D. The CDR3 sequence is 12 residues long. The V end lost 7 bases, the J end lost 5 bases, and 9 bases lay between the germline ends. Germline CDR1 ENHRY, CDR2 SYGVKD.

This clonotype was found a few times. The rearrangement links TRBV25-1 to TRBJ1-2; 8 bases line up with TRBD1. This CDR3 contains 13 residues. CDR1 is MGHDK, CDR2 SYGVNS, per germline. V trimming: 9 bases; J trimming: 7 bases; junction bases outside the gene matches: 10. CDR3 in DNA: TGTGCCAGTGACACCGGGACAGGCTCTGGCTACACCTTC. Its translation is CASDTGTGSGYTF.

The rearrangement joins TRBV10-3 to TRBJ2-5, with D uncertain. Germline V gene sequence: CDR1 ENHRY, CDR2 SYGVKD. Trimming stripped 6 bases from V and 5 bases from J, with 10 bases between. The CDR3 has 12 residues. Written as DNA, the CDR3 is TGTGCCATCAGCCCATCAGACGAGACCCAGTACTTC. Residues: CAISPSDETQYF.

The chain couples TRBV4-1 to TRBJ2-2; possibly TRBD2 for D (5 bases). Germline V gene data show CDR1 as MGHRA and CDR2 as YSYEKL. This CDR3 spans 15 amino acids. With 1 base removed from V and 4 bases from J, the gap between germline ends came to 10 bases. CDR3 sequence: CASSQVLAGTGELFF. CDR3 nucleotides: TGCGCCAGCAGCCAAGTGCTAGCAGGCACCGGGGAGCTGTTTTTT.

The CDR3 spells CASSHRPGDGIMNTEAFF. The CDR3 DNA reads TGCGCCAGCAGCCACCGCCCGGGGGACGGCATCATGAACACTGAAGCTTTCTTT. V gene TRBV4-1 combines with J gene TRBJ1-1; D might be TRBD1 (5 bases). Germline V CDR1 and CDR2: MGHRA, YSYEKL. This CDR3 comprises 18 residues. Trimming cost V 3 bases and J 0 bases, with 20 bases left between them.

The sample holds one count of this clonotype. The J gene is TRBJ1-5, the V gene TRBV6-5; TRBD1 aligns across 7 bases. J lost 4 bases, V lost 2 bases, and 8 bases had no gene match. CDR3 length: 16 residues. Germline V gene data show CDR1 as MNHEY and CDR2 as SVGAGI. Written as DNA, the CDR3 is TGTGCCAGCAGTTACCCGGTGGACAGGCTGAATCAGCCCCAGCATTTT. This translates into CASSYPVDRLNQPQHF.

The chain couples TRBV7-2 to TRBJ2-5, with TRBD1 matching over 8 bases. CDR3 length: 16 amino acids. Germline trimming cut 0 bases from V and 4 bases from J; bases unmatched to any gene: 7. Per the germline V gene, CDR1 is SGHTA and CDR2 is FQGNSA. The CDR3 region is CASSLASGGWGETQYF. The CDR3 bases are TGTGCCAGCAGCTTAGCCTCAGGGGGCTGGGGAGAGACCCAGTACTTC.

This clonotype was seen more than once but under ten times. This chain links TRBV6-6 with TRBJ1-1; D gene unclear. V lost 2 bases, J lost 5 bases, and 9 bases lay in between. Germline loops: CDR1 MNHNY, CDR2 SVGAGI (reference sequence). The CDR3 covers 13 residues. The CDR3 protein is CASSYRTETEAFF. The CDR3 DNA is TGTGCCAGCAGTTACAGGACCGAAACTGAAGCTTTCTTT.

The chain uses TRBV7-2 and TRBJ2-4; 8 positions match TRBD2. Germline loops: CDR1 SGHTA, CDR2 FQGNSA. Losses at the gene ends were 4 bases for V and 0 bases for J; bases not matched to a gene: 2. This CDR3 has 15 residues. The CDR3 nucleotides read TGTGCCAGCAGCTCTAGCGGGCTAGCCAAAAACATTCAGTACTTC. Protein sequence: CASSSSGLAKNIQYF.

The chain has TRBV6-6 and TRBJ1-1, with a tentative D call TRBD1 (6 bases). The V gene's germline CDR1 is MNHNY and CDR2 SVGAGI (reference sequence). Trimming pared 2 bases from V and 6 bases from J, leaving 7 bases between. CDR3 length: 12 amino acids. The CDR3 DNA follows: TGTGCCAGCAGTTACCGGGGGCCTGAAGCTTTCTTT. Its protein product is CASSYRGPEAFF.

This clonotype turned up a few times. This chain uses TRBV10-2 with TRBJ2-4; TRBD2 aligns across 11 bases. The J segment lost 5 bases and the V segment lost 2 bases, leaving 2 bases of the junction unmatched. The CDR3 has 15 amino acids. Germline V gene data show CDR1 as WSHSY and CDR2 as SAAADI. The CDR3, as DNA: TGCGCCAGCAGTGAGCAACTAGCGGGGGAAAACATTCAGTACTTC. It yields the protein CASSEQLAGENIQYF.

This clonotype came up a few times. This chain connects TRBV2 to TRBJ2-1; perhaps TRBD2 as D (6 bases). The CDR3 spans 16 residues. CDR1 and CDR2 from the germline V gene are SNHLY and FYNNEI. Trimming took 8 bases from V and 3 from J, leaving 20 bases between them. CDR3 DNA sequence: TGTGCCAGCGAGAAAGGTCCGGGGGATTTCTACAATGAGCAGTTCTTC. The encoded protein is CASEKGPGDFYNEQFF.

This clonotype was seen only once. The genes are TRBV7-9 and TRBJ2-5; D is unclear. Germline values: CDR1 SEHNR, CDR2 FQNEAQ (reference sequence). The CDR3 consists of 14 residues. V was shortened by 1 base and J by 3 bases, with 9 bases between the two germline ends. The CDR3 reads CASSLDDEEETQYF. The CDR3 region has the DNA TGTGCCAGCAGCTTAGACGATGAAGAAGAGACCCAGTACTTC. The full variable domain, with the rest looked up from reference TRBV7-9 and TRBJ2-5, is DTGVSQNPRHKITKRGQNVTFRCDPISEHNRLYWYRQTLGQGPEFLTYFQNEAQLEKSRLLSDRFSAERPKGSFSTLEIQRTEQGDSAMYLCASSLDDEEETQYFGPGTRLLVL.

This clonotype is medium-sized. The rearrangement joins TRBV19 to TRBJ2-1, with D possibly being TRBD1 (6 bases). There are 14 residues in the CDR3. Germline lookup yields CDR1 LNHDA and CDR2 SQIVND (reference sequence). V lost 4 bases and J lost 3, with 10 bases in between. CDR3 loop: CASSKGGDYNEQFF. The CDR3 nucleotides read TGTGCCAGTAGTAAAGGGGGTGACTACAATGAGCAGTTCTTC.